This entry features one T cell receptor (beta chain) sequence. The CDR3 has 15 amino acids. Germline CDR1 and CDR2: SGHTA and FQGNSA. V lost 7 bases and J 0 bases, leaving 10 bases between the germline ends. This specimen comes from a study of radiation and T cells in renal cell carcinoma. The repertoire was sequenced with immunoSEQ multiplex PCR; TCRdb's copy has only in-frame clones and lacks some. This table has 130,000 to 150,000 clones, 86% appearing once. Noted time point: blood 4 weeks post-SBRT, at nephrectomy. Treatment denoted: 15 Gy SBRT to primary tumor, nephrectomy 4 weeks later. Nephrectomy followed 15 Gy stereotactic body radiation by 4 weeks.

This sample comprised blood, obtained from a patient whose treatment included radiotherapy and nephrectomy. V and J are TRBV7-2 and TRBJ2-6; D not certain. The source is a woman aged 45 to 65 with renal cell carcinoma. In DNA form, the CDR3 reads TGTGCCAGCACGGGCGCGATCTCTGGGGCCAACGTCCTGACTTTC. Its translation: CASTGAISGANVLTF.